The next 10 T cell receptor beta chains were all read from a single sample in a study of blood T cell repertoires in COVID-19. Here immunoSEQ multiplex PCR was the method, and the copy in TCRdb shows in-frame clones only, minus some. Of about 270,000 clones in the sample, 91% were seen once. Material for sequencing was PBMCs or T cells enriched from blood (not recorded which). These receptor sequences come from a man in his forties who had been exposed to COVID-19.

This chain links TRBV19 with TRBJ1-2; no clear D gene. V lost 2 bases and J 8 bases, leaving 18 bases between the germline ends. From germline, CDR1 is LNHDA and CDR2 SQIVND (reference sequence). The length of the CDR3 is 15 residues. The DNA for the CDR3 is TGTGCCAGTAGTATATGGGCCTCCACCGGTAGGGGCTACACCTTC. Its translation is CASSIWASTGRGYTF.

This chain uses TRBV9 with TRBJ1-1, with 8 bases that match TRBD1. CDR3 size: 14 residues. CDR1 is SGDLS, CDR2 YYNGEE, per germline. The trim removed 3 bases at V and 4 bases at J, leaving 5 bases unmatched. As DNA, the CDR3 is TGTGCCAGCAGCGCACAGGGGGGTATCACTGAAGCTTTCTTT. This encodes CASSAQGGITEAFF.

This clone has only a few counts. The rearrangement uses TRBV4-3 and TRBJ1-1; perhaps TRBD1 as D (6 bases). CDR1 is LGHNA, CDR2 YSLEER, per germline. The V end lost 2 bases, the J end lost 3 bases, and 16 bases lay between the germline ends. CDR3 length: 16 residues. The DNA for the CDR3 is TGCGCCAGCAGCCAATCTTCAGGGGCGAGAGACACTGAAGCTTTCTTT. This codes for CASSQSSGARDTEAFF.

This clone was observed once. Written as DNA, the CDR3 is TGTGCCAGCAGCTTAGAACCTCCAGGGGCTGGAAACACCATATATTTT. This translates into CASSLEPPGAGNTIYF. This chain links TRBV7-9 with TRBJ1-3; TRBD1 might be the D (6 bases). The ends were cut back, 1 base at V and 2 bases at J, with 12 bases in the middle. Germline V gene data show CDR1 as SEHNR and CDR2 as FQNEAQ (reference sequence). CDR3 size: 16 residues.

The chain joins TRBV23-1 to TRBJ1-4; perhaps TRBD1 as D (5 bases). TRBV23-1 is flagged as an ORF with uncertain function. Trimming removed 4 bases at V and 8 bases at J, with 17 bases between. This CDR3 contains 15 residues. CDR3: CASSPMGGIREKLFF. Here the CDR3 DNA reads TGCGCCAGCAGTCCGATGGGGGGAATTAGGGAAAAACTGTTTTTT.

V is TRBV15 and J is TRBJ2-1; 12 nucleotides agree with TRBD2. V lost 4 bases and J lost 8; bases outside the gene matches: 9. This CDR3 is 16 amino acids long. Germline V gene data show CDR1 as LNHNV and CDR2 as YYDKDF (reference sequence). This CDR3 is CATSTGRTSGEDEQFF. CDR3 DNA: TGTGCCACCAGCACCGGACGGACTAGCGGGGAAGATGAGCAGTTCTTC.

The V gene is TRBV10-3, the J gene TRBJ1-4; TRBD1 matches 7 bases. The CDR3 has 15 residues. Trimming removed 3 bases from V and 8 bases from J; junction bases left unmatched: 9. CDR1 and CDR2 (germline): ENHRY, SYGVKD. The chain's CDR3 is CAISEARGDGEKLFF. Here the CDR3 DNA reads TGTGCCATCAGTGAAGCCAGGGGGGACGGGGAAAAACTGTTTTTT.

The V and J genes are TRBV2 and TRBJ1-1; D might be TRBD1 (6 bases). The CDR3 has 13 residues. Germline V gene data show CDR1 as SNHLY and CDR2 as FYNNEI. V lost 6 bases and J lost 1, with 9 bases in between. DNA of the CDR3: TGTGCCAGCAGGGGGACACAGAACACTGAAGCTTTCTTT. It codes for CASRGTQNTEAFF.

The chain uses TRBV7-9 and TRBJ1-2; TRBD1 might be the D (5 bases). This CDR3 contains 13 residues. Trimming removed 2 bases at V and 4 bases at J, with 8 bases between. Germline V CDR1 and CDR2: SEHNR, FQNEAQ (reference sequence). CDR3 in DNA: TGTGCCAGCAGCTTACCGGGGGTCTATGGCTACACCTTC. Translated: CASSLPGVYGYTF.

The gene calls are TRBV6-6 and TRBJ1-2; D perhaps matches TRBD1 (6 bases). Germline CDR1 MNHNY, CDR2 SVGAGI (reference sequence). This CDR3 has 12 amino acids. Trimming removed 5 bases at V and 8 bases at J, with 12 bases between. CDR3 coding DNA: TGTGCCAGCAGTCCCAGGACAGAGGGCTACACCTTC. This translates into CASSPRTEGYTF.